This T cell receptor (beta chain) was identified during a study of identical twins. TCRdb passed the 5' RACE reads through MiXCR, listing each CDR3 protein once. In the table there are roughly 290,000 distinct CDR3 sequences, over 8.5% of which are singletons. This CDR3 comprises 16 residues. Trimming pared 6 bases from V and 6 bases from J, leaving 22 bases between. Germline V gives CDR1 SNHLY, CDR2 FYNNEI. This clonotype was counted ten times or more. Separately, the same data were catalogued under a study of yellow fever vaccine responses in identical twins.

The gene calls are TRBV2 and TRBJ2-3; D perhaps matches TRBD2 (6 bases). The TCR originated in a woman under 30 in good health. The source material was CD8+ T cells sorted from blood. CDR3 sequence (DNA): TGTGCCAGCAGCGCCCGGAGGGCTAGCGTCGTCGATACGCAGTATTTT. This translates into CASSARRASVVDTQYF.